These T cell receptor beta chains were read from a single sample in a study of identical twins. TCRdb reprocessed the 5' RACE reads via MiXCR and lists one record per CDR3 protein. The sample contains 650,000 to 750,000 distinct CDR3 sequences, less than 25% of which appear only once. These same records also appear under a second study, on T cells expressing NK-cell markers.

The sequenced sample consisted of PBMCs. All receptors derive from a woman under 30 in good health. The CDR3 runs from the conserved cysteine through the conserved F or W. D genes are given only for firm matches. The listing skips clone size in some rows; elsewhere it reads once, few, many or a size class.

clone_size j_call v_call d_call cdr3_aa cdr3_nt
NA TRBJ2-1 TRBV7-9 NA CASTPRAGHEQFF TGTGCCAGCACCCCTCGGGCGGGCCATGAGCAGTTCTTC
few TRBJ2-7 TRBV25-1 NA CASGDISYEQYF TGTGCCAGTGGTGACATCTCCTACGAGCAGTACTTC
NA TRBJ2-3 TRBV7-2 NA CASSRPFTDTQYF TGTGCCAGCAGCCGACCGTTCACAGATACGCAGTATTTT
NA TRBJ1-6 TRBV14 TRBD1 CASSPQGTGGSPLHF TGTGCCAGCAGCCCACAGGGCACAGGGGGTTCACCCCTCCACTTT
few TRBJ1-1 TRBV5-4 NA CASRSALMNTEAFF TGTGCCAGCAGATCTGCTTTAATGAACACTGAAGCTTTCTTT
few TRBJ2-1 TRBV5-1 NA CASSLDGTDYNEQFF TGCGCCAGCAGCTTGGACGGGACCGACTACAATGAGCAGTTCTTC
few TRBJ2-7 TRBV10-3 TRBD2 CAISYSGGTYEQYF TGTGCCATCAGTTATAGCGGGGGGACCTACGAGCAGTACTTC
few TRBJ2-1 TRBV20-1 NA CSAMSNPGSEQFF TGCAGTGCTATGTCTAACCCCGGTTCGGAGCAGTTCTTC
NA TRBJ2-7 TRBV4-3 NA CASSQDLKEGYEQYF TGCGCCAGCAGCCAAGATCTGAAGGAAGGCTACGAGCAGTACTTC
NA TRBJ2-4 TRBV12-3/TRBV12-4 NA CASSLGRTVGNIQYF TGTGCCAGCAGTTTAGGGCGGACAGTAGGGAACATTCAGTACTTC
few TRBJ2-4 TRBV14 NA CASSQPLAKNIQYF TGTGCCAGCAGCCAACCGCTAGCCAAAAACATTCAGTACTTC
NA TRBJ2-5 TRBV20-1 TRBD2 CSARVSGGDGETQYF TGCAGTGCTAGAGTTAGCGGGGGGGACGGAGAGACCCAGTACTTC
NA TRBJ2-3 TRBV11-2 NA CASSTGLPPDTQYF TGTGCCAGCAGCACCGGACTCCCCCCGGATACGCAGTATTTT
NA TRBJ2-2 TRBV20-1 NA CSARRQTNTGELFF TGCAGTGCTAGGCGACAGACGAACACCGGGGAGCTGTTTTTT
NA TRBJ2-3 TRBV7-2 TRBD2 CASSRTSGGHETDTQYF TGTGCCAGCAGCCGGACTAGCGGGGGCCACGAGACAGATACGCAGTATTTT
NA TRBJ2-7 TRBV20-1 NA CSASPQHEQYF TGCAGTGCTAGTCCACAGCACGAGCAGTACTTC
NA TRBJ1-6 TRBV6-4 NA CASSLAGDNSPLHF TGTGCCAGCAGCTTGGCAGGGGACAATTCACCCCTCCACTTT
NA TRBJ1-5 TRBV7-2 NA CASSFQKDQPQHF TGTGCCAGCAGTTTCCAAAAGGACCAGCCCCAGCATTTT
many TRBJ1-2 TRBV20-1 NA CSARSTAGHGYTF TGCAGTGCTAGGTCAACAGCCGGACATGGCTACACCTTC
few TRBJ2-1 TRBV5-1 TRBD2 CASSAPSGTFSEQFF TGCGCCAGCAGCGCCCCTAGCGGGACCTTTAGTGAGCAGTTCTTC
NA TRBJ2-3 TRBV5-1 NA CASGELFGDTQYF TGCGCCAGCGGGGAGTTATTTGGAGATACGCAGTATTTT
many TRBJ2-7 TRBV10-3 NA CAISGYEGDDLTYEQYF TGTGCCATCAGTGGGTACGAGGGGGACGACTTAACCTACGAGCAGTACTTC
NA TRBJ2-1 TRBV6-1 NA CASKGGRQGGRREQFF TGTGCCAGCAAAGGGGGGAGGCAGGGGGGTAGGAGGGAGCAGTTCTTC
NA TRBJ2-1 TRBV14 TRBD1 CASSQEGSRGRINEQFF TGTGCCAGCAGCCAAGAAGGGTCCAGGGGGCGCATTAATGAGCAGTTCTTC
NA TRBJ2-1 TRBV20-1 TRBD2 CSASRTSGANEQFF TGCAGTGCTAGTCGAACTAGCGGGGCTAATGAGCAGTTCTTC
few TRBJ2-7 TRBV5-1 TRBD2 CASSGGLASSSYEQYF TGCGCCAGCAGCGGAGGACTAGCTAGCAGCTCCTACGAGCAGTACTTC
NA TRBJ1-3 TRBV9 TRBD1 CASSVATGVVTGNTIYF TGTGCCAGCAGCGTAGCGACAGGGGTTGTCACTGGAAACACCATATATTTT
few TRBJ2-1 TRBV10-3 NA CAISEPPRNEQFF TGTGCCATCAGTGAGCCGCCACGCAATGAGCAGTTCTTC
few TRBJ2-1 TRBV12-3/TRBV12-4 NA CATDNEQFF TGTGCCACAGACAATGAGCAGTTCTTC
many TRBJ1-5 TRBV7-2 NA CASSLPGVEPQHF TGTGCCAGCAGCTTACCTGGGGTAGAGCCCCAGCATTTT
NA TRBJ2-3 TRBV5-1 TRBD1 CASSLTGEDTQYF TGCGCCAGCAGCCTCACAGGGGAAGATACGCAGTATTTT
few TRBJ1-2 TRBV12-3/TRBV12-4 NA CASSPRAVYGYTF TGTGCCAGCAGTCCCCGGGCTGTCTATGGCTACACCTTC
NA TRBJ2-1 TRBV5-1 TRBD1 CASSPGQGPLSYNEQFF TGCGCCAGCAGCCCGGGACAGGGGCCATTGTCCTACAATGAGCAGTTCTTC
many TRBJ1-5 TRBV28 NA CASRSSSNQPQHF TGTGCCAGCAGATCCAGTAGCAATCAGCCCCAGCATTTT
many TRBJ2-7 TRBV5-1 TRBD1 CASSITSDRGSEQYF TGCGCCAGCAGCATCACATCCGACAGGGGATCCGAGCAGTACTTC
NA TRBJ2-7 TRBV12-3/TRBV12-4 NA CASTSGTAAYEQYF TGTGCCAGCACTTCTGGGACGGCAGCCTACGAGCAGTACTTC
NA TRBJ2-3 TRBV29-1 TRBD2 CSLLETSGTDTQYF TGCAGTCTCCTTGAGACTAGCGGAACAGATACGCAGTATTTT
NA TRBJ2-7 TRBV5-1 NA CASSSGQPRAYEQYF TGCGCCAGCAGCTCCGGACAGCCCCGAGCTTACGAGCAGTACTTC
few TRBJ2-7 TRBV27 NA CASRWVIGSGHEQYF TGTGCCAGCAGATGGGTTATTGGTAGCGGCCACGAGCAGTACTTC
NA TRBJ2-7 TRBV4-1 TRBD2 CASSQEKVGTSGSLWDYEQYF TGCGCCAGCAGCCAAGAAAAGGTCGGGACTAGCGGGTCTCTCTGGGATTACGAGCAGTACTTC
NA TRBJ2-7 TRBV5-1 NA CASSLGQARFEQYF TGCGCCAGCAGCCTTGGCCAGGCGAGGTTCGAGCAGTACTTC
many TRBJ2-1 TRBV12-3/TRBV12-4 TRBD2 CASSPGLAGYNEQFF TGTGCCAGCAGTCCGGGACTAGCGGGCTACAATGAGCAGTTCTTC
NA TRBJ1-1 TRBV7-3 NA CASSPMVVNTEAFF TGTGCCAGCAGCCCAATGGTGGTGAACACTGAAGCTTTCTTT